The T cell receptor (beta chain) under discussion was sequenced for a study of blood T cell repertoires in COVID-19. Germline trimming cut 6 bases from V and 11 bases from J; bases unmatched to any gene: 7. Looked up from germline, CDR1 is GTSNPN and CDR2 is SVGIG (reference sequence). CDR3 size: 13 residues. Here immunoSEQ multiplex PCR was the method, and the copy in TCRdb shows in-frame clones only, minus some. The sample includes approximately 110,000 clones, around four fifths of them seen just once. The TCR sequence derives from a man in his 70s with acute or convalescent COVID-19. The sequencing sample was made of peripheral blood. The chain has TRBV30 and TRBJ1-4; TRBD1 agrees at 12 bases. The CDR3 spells CACTGTGGEKLFF. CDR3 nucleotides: TGTGCCTGTACCGGGACAGGGGGCGAGAAACTGTTTTTT.